Following are 20 T cell receptor beta chains from one sample sequenced in a study of T cells in Graves' hyperthyroidism and ophthalmopathy. Amplified regions were TCR beta CDR3 sequences from RNA transcripts. The HTBI primer set served for first-round RT-PCR of the TCR CDR3. MiXCR was run by TCRdb on the multiplex PCR reads, yielding one entry per CDR3 protein. In the table there are hundreds of thousands of distinct CDR3 sequences, less than 15% of which are singletons. Sequencing was carried out using blood. The source is a young woman with Graves' hyperthyroidism.

This clonotype was seen many times. The chain recombines TRBV5-5 with TRBJ2-3; 9 bases fit TRBD2. Germline-derived CDR1 and CDR2 are SGHKS and YYEKEE (reference sequence). CDR3 length: 13 residues. After removal of 7 bases from V and 4 bases from J, the junction contained 4 bases not matched to a gene. CDR3 DNA: TGTGCCAGCCTTAGCGGGAGACCAGATACGCAGTATTTT. Protein: CASLSGRPDTQYF.

The V and J genes are TRBV6-2 or TRBV6-3 and TRBJ2-7; D might be TRBD1 (6 bases). The CDR3 is 15 residues long. The V end lost 5 bases, the J end lost 1 base, and 15 bases lay between the germline ends. The germline CDR1 and CDR2 sequences are MNHEY and SVGEGT. The CDR3 spells CASSLSDRLSYEQYF. In nucleotides, the CDR3 is TGTGCCAGCAGTCTGTCCGACAGGTTATCCTACGAGCAGTACTTC.

On this clonotype: A much larger clonotype is one base distant, so this may be a read error. In DNA form, the CDR3 reads TGTGCCAGCGGTATCGGCACAGCTAGCACAGATACGCAGTATTTT. Encoded protein: CASGIGTASTDTQYF. J is TRBJ2-3 and V is TRBV7-2; D is undetermined. The germline gives CDR1 SGHTA, CDR2 FQGNSA. The CDR3 length is 15 residues. V shed 8 bases and J shed 0 bases, with 15 bases lying between them.

This clonotype has more than one count but fewer than ten. The rearrangement links TRBV6-2 or TRBV6-3 to TRBJ2-7, with 7 bases lining up with TRBD2. CDR1 is MNHEY, CDR2 SVGEGT, per germline. CDR3 length: 12 amino acids. With V trimmed by 5 bases and J by 7 bases, 5 bases remained unmatched. CDR3 loop: CASSGRGGEQYF. DNA of the CDR3: TGTGCCAGCAGTGGGAGGGGCGGAGAGCAGTACTTC.

This clonotype was picked up many times. The chain has TRBV6-1 and TRBJ2-2, with a weak D call TRBD2 (6 bases). The CDR3 sequence is 14 residues long. With 5 bases removed from V and 6 bases from J, the gap between germline ends came to 13 bases. Germline CDR1 MNHNS, CDR2 SASEGT. The CDR3 spells CASSSTGVSGELFF. CDR3 nucleotides: TGTGCCAGCAGTTCAACGGGGGTATCCGGGGAGCTGTTTTTT.

This clonotype was counted between two and nine times. The CDR3 nucleotides read TGTGCCAGCTCACGCGGGACAAGTGACACCGGGGAGCTGTTTTTT. Protein: CASSRGTSDTGELFF. The V call is TRBV18, the J call TRBJ2-2; D tentatively fits TRBD1 or TRBD2 (6 bases each). With 4 bases removed from V and 3 bases from J, the gap between germline ends came to 12 bases. CDR3 length: 15 amino acids. CDR1 is KGHSH and CDR2 is LQKENI in the germline V gene. The full variable domain, its missing parts supplied by reference TRBV18 and TRBJ2-2, is NAGVMQNPRHLVRRRGQEARLRCSPMKGHSHVYWYRQLPEEGLKFMVYLQKENIIDESGMPKERFSAEFPKEGPSILRIQQVVRGDSAAYFCASSRGTSDTGELFFGEGSRLTVL.

This clonotype was observed at least ten times. V is TRBV29-1 and J is TRBJ1-5; D call uncertain. The V gene lost 4 bases and the J gene lost 4 bases, with 11 bases spanning the gap. Germline V gene lookup returns CDR1 SQVTM and CDR2 ANQGSEA. This CDR3 region has 13 residues. CDR3 DNA: TGCAGCGTTGGATTTGGGCGGAATCAGCCCCAGCATTTT. Translation gives CSVGFGRNQPQHF.

In this sample, this clonotype turned up a few times. This rearrangement joins TRBV10-3 to TRBJ2-1; D may be TRBD1 or TRBD2 (6 bases each). This CDR3 region has 12 residues. Trimming removed 2 bases at V and 15 bases at J, with 14 bases between. CDR1 and CDR2 from the germline V gene are ENHRY and SYGVKD. The chain's CDR3 is CAISEGSGASFF. CDR3 nucleotide sequence: TGTGCCATCAGTGAGGGGTCGGGGGCTTCGTTCTTC.

This clonotype was seen a handful of times. The chain uses TRBV20-1 and TRBJ2-1; 7 bases line up with TRBD1. With 1 base clipped from V and 8 bases from J, the junction kept 11 bases outside the gene matches. The CDR3 has 15 residues. The germline gives CDR1 DFQATT, CDR2 SNEGSKA (reference sequence). CDR3 DNA sequence: TGCAGTGCTAGAGGCACAGGGGACCTTTGGTATGAGCAGTTCTTC. Translated, it gives CSARGTGDLWYEQFF.

This clonotype was observed a handful of times. This chain uses TRBV4-1 with TRBJ1-3, with D hard to call. The CDR3 length is 14 residues. Trimming left V 4 bases short and J 7 bases short, with 14 bases between. The V gene's germline CDR1 is MGHRA and CDR2 YSYEKL. In DNA form, the CDR3 reads TGCGCCAGCAGCCCCCTCAACGCCGTCAACACCATATATTTT. It encodes CASSPLNAVNTIYF.

This clonotype was counted only a few times. The J gene is TRBJ2-5, the V gene TRBV7-9, with D unclear. The V and J ends lost 4 bases and 4 bases respectively, with 10 bases between them. The CDR3 extends over 13 amino acids. CDR1 SEHNR and CDR2 FQNEAQ come from the germline V gene (reference sequence). The CDR3 sequence: CASSSRLVETQYF. The CDR3 nucleotides are TGTGCCAGCAGCTCACGACTGGTAGAGACCCAGTACTTC.

The genes are TRBV11-2 and TRBJ2-1; 7 nucleotides agree with TRBD1. The CDR3 consists of 16 residues. Per germline, CDR1 SGHAT and CDR2 FQNNGV. Unmatched junction bases numbered 8, after V lost 1 base and J lost 5 bases. The CDR3 nucleotides read TGTGCCAGCAGCTTAGGAAGGGGGCGCAGGGACAATGAGCAGTTCTTC. It translates to CASSLGRGRRDNEQFF.

The V call is TRBV29-1, the J call TRBJ2-7; 11 nucleotides align to TRBD2. Trimming took 1 base from V and 1 from J; bases not matched to a gene: 9. CDR1 is SQVTM and CDR2 is ANQGSEA in the germline V gene. CDR3 size: 17 residues. The CDR3 protein is CSVEGAGPSGRSYEQYF. CDR3 DNA sequence: TGCAGCGTTGAAGGCGCGGGGCCTAGCGGGAGGTCCTACGAGCAGTACTTC.

This clonotype was counted ten times or more. The chain uses TRBV3-1 and TRBJ2-1; D gene uncertain. This CDR3 comprises 14 residues. CDR1 and CDR2 (germline): LGHDT, YNNKEL (reference sequence). Trimming left V 4 bases short and J 8 bases short, with 15 bases between. The CDR3, as DNA: TGTGCCAGCAGCCTGTTGGTTGGTGTGGATGAGCAGTTCTTC. This gives the protein CASSLLVGVDEQFF.

This clonotype was seen just once. The rearrangement uses TRBV20-1 and TRBJ1-3; D unclear. The CDR3 is 12 amino acids. The V gene's germline CDR1 is DFQATT and CDR2 SNEGSKA (reference sequence). Trimming took off 0 bases at V and 4 bases at J, with 4 bases between the two ends. This chain's CDR3 is CSARDYGNTIYF. The CDR3 nucleotides read TGCAGTGCTAGAGACTACGGAAACACCATATATTTT.

This clonotype was counted many times. The chain recombines TRBV12-3 or TRBV12-4 with TRBJ1-2; D is unclear. Between the trimmed V and J ends, which lost 3 bases and 2 bases, there was a span of 13 bases. CDR3 length equals 15 residues. CDR3 sequence: CASSFVSSPNYGYTF. CDR3 DNA sequence: TGTGCCAGCAGTTTCGTAAGCAGTCCCAACTATGGCTACACCTTC.

A few counts support this clonotype. The chain couples TRBV11-3 to TRBJ2-3; 7 bases agree with TRBD2. V was clipped by 4 bases and J by 2 bases; unmatched bases: 6. CDR3 length: 15 residues. The germline V gene has CDR1 SGHNT and CDR2 YENEEA. In nucleotides, the CDR3 is TGTGCCAGCAGCTATAGCGGGTCGTTCACAGATACGCAGTATTTT. Translating it yields CASSYSGSFTDTQYF. Drawing the rest from reference TRBV11-3 and TRBJ2-3, the complete variable domain is EAGVVQSPRYKIIEKKQPVAFWCNPISGHNTLYWYLQNLGQGPELLIRYENEEAVDDSQLPKDRFSAERLKGVDSTLKIQPAELGDSAVYLCASSYSGSFTDTQYFGPGTRLTVL.

This clonotype was observed at least ten times. The J gene is TRBJ2-2, the V gene TRBV6-1, with a tentative D call TRBD2 (5 bases). This CDR3 has 14 amino acids. The germline V and J ends were trimmed by 10 bases and 2 bases, with 14 bases remaining between them. Germline lookup yields CDR1 MNHNS and CDR2 SASEGT. In nucleotides, the CDR3 is TGTGCCACCCTGATGGCGGGCAACACCGGGGAGCTGTTTTTT. This encodes CATLMAGNTGELFF.

This clonotype was counted ten times or more. The V and J genes are TRBV28 and TRBJ2-1, with 10 bases that match TRBD2. The germline CDR1 and CDR2 sequences are MDHEN and SYDVKM. The CDR3 sequence is 22 residues long. With 2 bases clipped from V and 3 bases from J, the junction kept 22 bases outside the gene matches. In DNA form, the CDR3 reads TGTGCCAGCAGTTTACCGACTCCTCACAGGGTAAACCTAGCGGGGGTCTACAATGAGCAGTTCTTC. Its translation is CASSLPTPHRVNLAGVYNEQFF.

This clonotype has more than one count but fewer than ten. The chain couples TRBV4-2 to TRBJ2-1; D possibly corresponds to TRBD2 (6 bases). CDR1 is LGHNA and CDR2 is YNFKEQ in the germline V gene. CDR3 length: 13 amino acids. V was shortened by 0 bases and J by 8 bases, with 8 bases between the two germline ends. CDR3 protein: CASSQDRDYEQFF. The CDR3 region has the DNA TGTGCCAGCAGCCAAGATCGGGACTATGAGCAGTTCTTC.